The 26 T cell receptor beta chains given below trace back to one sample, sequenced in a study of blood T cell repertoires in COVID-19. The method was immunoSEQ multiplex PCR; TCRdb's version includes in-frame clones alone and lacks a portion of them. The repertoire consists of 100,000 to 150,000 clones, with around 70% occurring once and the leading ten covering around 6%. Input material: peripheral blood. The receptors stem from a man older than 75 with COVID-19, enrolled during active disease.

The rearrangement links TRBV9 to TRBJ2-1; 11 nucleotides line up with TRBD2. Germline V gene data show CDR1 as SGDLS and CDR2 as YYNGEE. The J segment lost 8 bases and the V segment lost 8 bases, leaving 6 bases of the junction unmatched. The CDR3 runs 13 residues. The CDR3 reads CASTSGSQDEQFF. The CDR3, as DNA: TGTGCCAGTACTAGCGGGAGTCAGGATGAGCAGTTCTTC. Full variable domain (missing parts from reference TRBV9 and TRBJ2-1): DSGVTQTPKHLITATGQRVTLRCSPRSGDLSVYWYQQSLDQGLQFLIQYYNGEERAKGNILERFSAQQFPDLHSELNLSSLELGDSALYFCASTSGSQDEQFFGPGTRLTVL.

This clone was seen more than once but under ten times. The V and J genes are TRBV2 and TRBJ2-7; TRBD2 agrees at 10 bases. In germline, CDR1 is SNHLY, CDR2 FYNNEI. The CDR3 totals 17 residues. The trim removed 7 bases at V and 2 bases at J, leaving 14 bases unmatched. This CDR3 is CASNMGLAGEGAYEQYF. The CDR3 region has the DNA TGTGCCAGCAACATGGGGCTAGCGGGAGAGGGGGCCTACGAGCAGTACTTC.

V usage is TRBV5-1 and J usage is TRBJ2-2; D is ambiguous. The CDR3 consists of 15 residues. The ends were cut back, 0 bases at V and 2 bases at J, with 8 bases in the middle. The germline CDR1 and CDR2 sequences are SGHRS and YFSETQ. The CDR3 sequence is CASSLDPGNTGELFF. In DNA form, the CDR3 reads TGCGCCAGCAGCTTGGACCCAGGAAACACCGGGGAGCTGTTTTTT. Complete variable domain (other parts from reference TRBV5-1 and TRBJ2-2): KAGVTQTPRYLIKTRGQQVTLSCSPISGHRSVSWYQQTPGQGLQFLFEYFSETQRNKGNFPGRFSGRQFSNSRSEMNVSTLELGDSALYLCASSLDPGNTGELFFGEGSRLTVL.

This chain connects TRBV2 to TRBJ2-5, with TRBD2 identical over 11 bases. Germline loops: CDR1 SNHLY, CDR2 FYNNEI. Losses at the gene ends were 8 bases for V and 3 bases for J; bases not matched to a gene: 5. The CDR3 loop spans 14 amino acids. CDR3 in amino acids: CASGGGLAEETQYF. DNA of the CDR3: TGTGCCAGCGGTGGGGGACTAGCGGAAGAGACCCAGTACTTC.

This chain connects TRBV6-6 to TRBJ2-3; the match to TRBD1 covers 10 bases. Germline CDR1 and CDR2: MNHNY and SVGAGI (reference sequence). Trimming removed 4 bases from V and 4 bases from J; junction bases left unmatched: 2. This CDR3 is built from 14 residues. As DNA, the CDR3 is TGTGCCAGCAGTTGGGACAGGGGAGCAGATACGCAGTATTTT. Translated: CASSWDRGADTQYF.

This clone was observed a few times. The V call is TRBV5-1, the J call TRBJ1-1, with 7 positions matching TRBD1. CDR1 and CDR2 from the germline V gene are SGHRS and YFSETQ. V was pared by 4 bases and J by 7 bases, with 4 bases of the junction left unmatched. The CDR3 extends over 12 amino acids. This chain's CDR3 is CASSGGTVEAFF. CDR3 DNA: TGCGCCAGCAGCGGAGGGACAGTTGAAGCTTTCTTT. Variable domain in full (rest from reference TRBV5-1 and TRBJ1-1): KAGVTQTPRYLIKTRGQQVTLSCSPISGHRSVSWYQQTPGQGLQFLFEYFSETQRNKGNFPGRFSGRQFSNSRSEMNVSTLELGDSALYLCASSGGTVEAFFGQGTRLTVV.

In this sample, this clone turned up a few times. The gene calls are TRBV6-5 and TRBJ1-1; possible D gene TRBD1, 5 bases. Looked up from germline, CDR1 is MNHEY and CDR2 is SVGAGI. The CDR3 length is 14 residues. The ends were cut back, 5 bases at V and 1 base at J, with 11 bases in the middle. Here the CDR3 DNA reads TGTGCCAGCAGTCTAGGGGTCGAGAACACTGAAGCTTTCTTT. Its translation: CASSLGVENTEAFF.

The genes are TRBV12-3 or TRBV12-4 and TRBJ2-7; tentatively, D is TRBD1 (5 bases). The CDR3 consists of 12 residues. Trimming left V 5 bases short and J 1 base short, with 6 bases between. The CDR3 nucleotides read TGTGCCAGCAGTCAGGGTTCCTACGAGCAGTACTTC. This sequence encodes CASSQGSYEQYF.

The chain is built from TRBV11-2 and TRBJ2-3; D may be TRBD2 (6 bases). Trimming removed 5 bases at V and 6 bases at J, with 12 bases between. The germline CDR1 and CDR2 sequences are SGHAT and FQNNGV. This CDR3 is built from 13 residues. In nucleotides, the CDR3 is TGTGCCAGCAGCCTCGGGAGAACGGATACGCAGTATTTT. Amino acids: CASSLGRTDTQYF.

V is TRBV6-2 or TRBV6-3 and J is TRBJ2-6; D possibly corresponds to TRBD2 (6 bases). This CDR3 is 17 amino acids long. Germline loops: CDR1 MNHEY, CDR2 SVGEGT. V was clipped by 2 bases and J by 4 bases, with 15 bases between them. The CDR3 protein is CASSYILLSGGANVLTF. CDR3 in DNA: TGTGCCAGCAGTTACATCTTACTAAGCGGGGGGGCCAACGTCCTGACTTTC.

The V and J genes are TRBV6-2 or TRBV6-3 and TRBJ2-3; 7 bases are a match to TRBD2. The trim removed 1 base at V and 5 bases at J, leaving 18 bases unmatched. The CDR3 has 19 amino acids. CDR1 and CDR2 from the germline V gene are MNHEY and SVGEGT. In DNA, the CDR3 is TGTGCCAGCAGTTACTTGAGTAGCGGACGTCGCCGCGGGGGAGATACGCAGTATTTT. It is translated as CASSYLSSGRRRGGDTQYF.

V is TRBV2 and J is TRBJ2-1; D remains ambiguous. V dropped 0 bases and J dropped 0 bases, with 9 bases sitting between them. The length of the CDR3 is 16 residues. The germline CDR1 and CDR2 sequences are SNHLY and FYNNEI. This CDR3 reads CASSEALPSSYNEQFF. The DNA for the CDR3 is TGTGCCAGCAGTGAAGCGTTGCCGAGCTCCTACAATGAGCAGTTCTTC.

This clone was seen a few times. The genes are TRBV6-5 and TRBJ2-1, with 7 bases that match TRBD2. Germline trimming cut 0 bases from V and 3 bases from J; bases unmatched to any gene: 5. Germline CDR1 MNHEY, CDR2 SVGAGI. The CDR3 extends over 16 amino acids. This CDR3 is CASSYSAGVLYNEQFF. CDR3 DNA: TGTGCCAGCAGTTACTCTGCGGGAGTCCTCTACAATGAGCAGTTCTTC.

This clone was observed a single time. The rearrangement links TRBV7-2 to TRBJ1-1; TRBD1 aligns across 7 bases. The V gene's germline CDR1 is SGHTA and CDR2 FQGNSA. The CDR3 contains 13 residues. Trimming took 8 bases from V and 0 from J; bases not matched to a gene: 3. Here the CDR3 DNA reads TGTGCCAGCGGACAGGACATGAACACTGAAGCTTTCTTT. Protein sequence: CASGQDMNTEAFF.

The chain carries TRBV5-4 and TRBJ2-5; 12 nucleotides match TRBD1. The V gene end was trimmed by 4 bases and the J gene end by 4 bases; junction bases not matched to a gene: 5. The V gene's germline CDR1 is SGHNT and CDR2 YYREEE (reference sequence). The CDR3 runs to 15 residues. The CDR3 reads CASSQGTGGPETQYF. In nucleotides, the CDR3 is TGTGCCAGCAGCCAAGGGACAGGGGGCCCAGAGACCCAGTACTTC.

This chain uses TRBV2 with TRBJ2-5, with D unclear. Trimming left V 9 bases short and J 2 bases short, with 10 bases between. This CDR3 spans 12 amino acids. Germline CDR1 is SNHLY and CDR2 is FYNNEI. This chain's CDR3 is CASQTTQETQYF. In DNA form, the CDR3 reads TGTGCCAGTCAGACAACGCAAGAGACCCAGTACTTC.

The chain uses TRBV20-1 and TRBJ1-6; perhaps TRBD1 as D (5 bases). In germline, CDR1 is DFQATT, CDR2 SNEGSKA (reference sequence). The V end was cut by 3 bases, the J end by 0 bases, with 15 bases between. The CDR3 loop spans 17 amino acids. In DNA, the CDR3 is TGCAGTGCTAGTCCCAGGGTCCGAGACTCCTATAATTCACCCCTCCACTTT. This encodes CSASPRVRDSYNSPLHF.

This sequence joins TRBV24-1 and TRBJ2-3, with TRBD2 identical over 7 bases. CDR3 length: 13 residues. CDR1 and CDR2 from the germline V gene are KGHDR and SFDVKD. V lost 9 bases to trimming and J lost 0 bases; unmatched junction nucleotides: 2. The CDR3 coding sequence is TGTGCCACCGGGGAGGGGAGCACAGATACGCAGTATTTT. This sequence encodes CATGEGSTDTQYF.

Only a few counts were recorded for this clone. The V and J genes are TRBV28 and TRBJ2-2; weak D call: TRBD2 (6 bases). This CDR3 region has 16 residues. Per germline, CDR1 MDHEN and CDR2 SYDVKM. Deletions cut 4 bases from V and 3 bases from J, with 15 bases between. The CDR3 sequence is CASSSPGTSYTGELFF. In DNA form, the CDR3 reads TGTGCCAGCAGTTCACCCGGGACTTCTTACACCGGGGAGCTGTTTTTT.

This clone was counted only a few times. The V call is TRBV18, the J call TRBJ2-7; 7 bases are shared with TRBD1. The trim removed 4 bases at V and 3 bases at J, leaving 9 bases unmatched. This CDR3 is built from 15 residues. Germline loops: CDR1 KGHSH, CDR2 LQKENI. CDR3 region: CASSLLRQGHYEQYF. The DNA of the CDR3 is TGTGCCAGCTCACTATTACGACAGGGCCACTACGAGCAGTACTTC.

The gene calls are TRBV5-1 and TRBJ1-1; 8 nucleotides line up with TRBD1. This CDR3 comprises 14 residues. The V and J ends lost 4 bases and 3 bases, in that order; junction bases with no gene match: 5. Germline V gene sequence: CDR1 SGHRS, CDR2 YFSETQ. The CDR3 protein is CASSPQGQDTEAFF. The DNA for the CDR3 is TGCGCCAGCAGCCCACAGGGACAGGACACTGAAGCTTTCTTT.

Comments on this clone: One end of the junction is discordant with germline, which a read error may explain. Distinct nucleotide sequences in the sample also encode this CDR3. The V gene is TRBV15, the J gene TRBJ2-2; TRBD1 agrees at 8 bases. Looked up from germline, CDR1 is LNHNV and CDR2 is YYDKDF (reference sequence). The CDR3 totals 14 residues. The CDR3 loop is CATSYRQGYGELFF. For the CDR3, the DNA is TGTGCCACCAGCTACCGACAGGGGTACGGGGAGCTATTTTTT.

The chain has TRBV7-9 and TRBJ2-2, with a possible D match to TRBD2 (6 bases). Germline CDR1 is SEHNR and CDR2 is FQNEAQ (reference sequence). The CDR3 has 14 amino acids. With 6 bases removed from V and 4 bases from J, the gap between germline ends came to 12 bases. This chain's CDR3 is CASRRAGGTGELFF. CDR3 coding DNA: TGTGCCAGCAGGAGAGCGGGCGGCACCGGGGAGCTGTTTTTT.

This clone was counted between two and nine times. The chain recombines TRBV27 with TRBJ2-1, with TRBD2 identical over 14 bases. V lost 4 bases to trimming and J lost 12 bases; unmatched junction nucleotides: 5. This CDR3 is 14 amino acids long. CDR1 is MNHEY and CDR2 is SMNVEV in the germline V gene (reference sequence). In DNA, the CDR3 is TGTGCCAGCAGTTGGGGACTAGCGGGAGCTCTGCAGTTCTTC. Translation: CASSWGLAGALQFF.

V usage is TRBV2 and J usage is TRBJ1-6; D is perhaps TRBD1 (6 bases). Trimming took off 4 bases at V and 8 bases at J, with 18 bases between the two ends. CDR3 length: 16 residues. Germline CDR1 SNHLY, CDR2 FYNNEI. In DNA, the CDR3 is TGTGCCAGCAGTGTGAGACAGGTCGGTGGACATTCACCCCTCCACTTT. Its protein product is CASSVRQVGGHSPLHF.

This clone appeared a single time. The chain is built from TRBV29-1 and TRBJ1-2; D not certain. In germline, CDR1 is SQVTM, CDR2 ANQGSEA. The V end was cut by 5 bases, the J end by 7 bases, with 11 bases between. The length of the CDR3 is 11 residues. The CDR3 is CSVHVGGGYTF. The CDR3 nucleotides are TGCAGCGTTCACGTCGGAGGTGGCTACACCTTC.